A single sample is the source of the 26 T cell receptor beta chains below, sequenced in a study of blood T cells in healthy people across ages. With a J-beta primer mix and a sample-barcoded 5' primer, a second PCR ran roughly 6 to 11 cycles. TCRdb recomputed calls from the 5' RACE reads with MiXCR, one row per CDR3 protein. Among more than 800,000 distinct CDR3 sequences listed, over 35% were seen once. Sequenced: blood. All receptors derive from an older woman in good health.

This clonotype was picked up a small number of times. V gene TRBV4-2 combines with J gene TRBJ2-4; D not certain. Trimming removed 3 bases at V and 0 bases at J, with 15 bases between. This CDR3 contains 17 residues. The germline CDR1 and CDR2 sequences are LGHNA and YNFKEQ. As DNA, the CDR3 is TGTGCCAGCAGCCATGCGGCGGAAACCCTAGCCAAAAACATTCAGTACTTC. Protein: CASSHAAETLAKNIQYF.

In the case of this clonotype: Sequence at one end of the junction differs from germline and may be a read error. The genes are TRBV27 and TRBJ2-1; TRBD2 matches 7 bases. The CDR3 is made up of 17 amino acids. In germline, CDR1 is MNHEY, CDR2 SMNVEV (reference sequence). CDR3 residues: CASLGANGRNSYNEQFF. CDR3 DNA sequence: TGCGCCAGCCTCGGGGCTAACGGGAGGAACTCCTACAATGAGCAGTTCTTC.

This sequence joins TRBV10-3 and TRBJ1-1; no reliable D call. Trimming took off 2 bases at V and 3 bases at J, with 13 bases between the two ends. This CDR3 region has 15 residues. Germline CDR1 and CDR2: ENHRY and SYGVKD. The CDR3: CAISEPREVDTEAFF. The CDR3 nucleotides are TGTGCCATCAGTGAGCCCCGGGAGGTGGACACTGAAGCTTTCTTT.

This chain joins TRBV6-5 and TRBJ1-2; 7 bases line up with TRBD1. The CDR3 has 13 residues. V shed 5 bases, J shed 3 bases, and the junction held 3 bases outside the gene matches. Per the germline V gene, CDR1 is MNHEY and CDR2 is SVGAGI. For the CDR3, the DNA is TGTGCCAGCAGTGACCAGGGGGACTATGGCTACACCTTC. It yields the protein CASSDQGDYGYTF.

Concerning this clonotype: Its ends do not fully match the called genes, so a read error is possible. The gene calls are TRBV27 and TRBJ1-2, with 7 bases matching TRBD1. The germline gives CDR1 MNHEY, CDR2 SMNVEV (reference sequence). The CDR3 has 15 amino acids. The CDR3 coding sequence is TGTGCCAGCAGGTCACCAGGGGGAGGGAGGGATGGCTCCACCTTC. Protein: CASRSPGGGRDGSTF.

This chain uses TRBV9 with TRBJ2-3, with 8 bases that match TRBD2. The germline gives CDR1 SGDLS, CDR2 YYNGEE. With 0 bases clipped from V and 0 bases from J, the junction kept 6 bases outside the gene matches. CDR3 length equals 17 residues. CDR3 nucleotide sequence: TGTGCCAGCAGCGTAGGGCCAGCGGGGGCCAGCACAGATACGCAGTATTTT. Translating it yields CASSVGPAGASTDTQYF.

This clonotype occurred a few times. V and J are TRBV24-1 and TRBJ1-2; possibly TRBD1 for D (5 bases). Germline values: CDR1 KGHDR, CDR2 SFDVKD. Trimming removed 0 bases at V and 8 bases at J, with 9 bases between. This CDR3 is 13 amino acids long. The CDR3 reads CATSDLTREGYTF. CDR3 in DNA: TGTGCCACCAGTGATTTGACCAGGGAAGGCTACACCTTC.

The V gene is TRBV29-1, the J gene TRBJ2-2; the D gene is possibly TRBD1 (6 bases). Germline CDR1 is SQVTM and CDR2 is ANQGSEA. The CDR3 contains 16 residues. V was pared by 4 bases and J by 0 bases, with 15 bases between. In DNA form, the CDR3 reads TGCAGCGTTGGAGGGGGAAAGGGCTCGAACACCGGGGAGCTGTTTTTT. Residues: CSVGGGKGSNTGELFF.

The chain links TRBV7-8 to TRBJ2-1; D unclear. The CDR3 sequence is 14 residues long. Per the germline V gene, CDR1 is SGHVS and CDR2 is FQNEAQ. The V end was cut by 0 bases, the J end by 6 bases, with 9 bases between. CDR3 bases: TGTGCCAGCAGCTTAGCAAGGCAAGTCAATGAGCAGTTCTTC. Its translation is CASSLARQVNEQFF.

In its sample, this clonotype was seen once. The V and J genes are TRBV6-2 or TRBV6-3 and TRBJ2-7; 8 nucleotides match TRBD1. V was clipped by 0 bases and J by 2 bases; unmatched bases: 6. CDR1 MNHEY and CDR2 SVGEGT come from the germline V gene. The CDR3 is 16 residues long. CDR3 sequence (DNA): TGTGCCAGCAGTTACTCTCCGGGACAGGATCCCTACGAGCAGTACTTC. Its protein is CASSYSPGQDPYEQYF.

The genes are TRBV5-8 and TRBJ2-7, with D perhaps matching TRBD1 or TRBD2 (5 bases each). The J call may be in error: the DNA end matches TRBJ2-5 better. This CDR3 is built from 15 residues. Germline V gives CDR1 SGHTS, CDR2 YDEGEE. This CDR3 reads CASSLFSRGLETQYF. The CDR3, as DNA: TGTGCCAGCAGCTTGTTTTCGAGGGGTTTGGAGACCCAGTACTTC.

This sequence joins TRBV20-1 and TRBJ1-5; a weak D match, TRBD1 (5 bases). This CDR3 has 12 residues. Germline lookup yields CDR1 DFQATT and CDR2 SNEGSKA (reference sequence). Trimming pared 3 bases from V and 5 bases from J, leaving 8 bases between. The DNA of the CDR3 is TGCAGTGCTAGCAGGGTGGATCAGCCCCAGCATTTT. It specifies CSASRVDQPQHF.

V is TRBV15 and J is TRBJ2-3, with D perhaps TRBD1 or TRBD2 (5 bases each). Per germline, CDR1 LNHNV and CDR2 YYDKDF (reference sequence). V dropped 3 bases and J dropped 5 bases, with 18 bases sitting between them. CDR3 length: 16 residues. CDR3 bases: TGTGCCACCAGCAGCCCCGGGGCGGGTCGGAAAGATACGCAGTATTTT. Translation: CATSSPGAGRKDTQYF. Combining the CDR3 with reference TRBV15 and TRBJ2-3 gives the whole variable domain DAMVIQNPRYQVTQFGKPVTLSCSQTLNHNVMYWYQQKSSQAPKLLFHYYDKDFNNEADTPDNFQSRRPNTSFCFLDIRSPGLGDTAMYLCATSSPGAGRKDTQYFGPGTRLTVL.

The chain uses TRBV12-3 or TRBV12-4 and TRBJ2-4; weak D call: TRBD2 (5 bases). Trimming cost V 8 bases and J 11 bases, with 13 bases left between them. The CDR3 length is 11 residues. The CDR3 region has the DNA TGTGCCAGCGGTGGACTTAGGGTTCAGTACTTC. Its protein product is CASGGLRVQYF.

This clonotype was counted a single time. Written as DNA, the CDR3 is TGCAGCGTTGGCGGAGGGCCTGGGTATGGCTACACCTTC. Its translation is CSVGGGPGYGYTF. The V gene is TRBV29-1, the J gene TRBJ1-2; D gene ambiguous. Trimming shortened V by 4 bases and J by 5 bases, and 14 bases separated the two germline ends. CDR3 length equals 13 residues. CDR1 is SQVTM, CDR2 ANQGSEA, per germline.

This clonotype showed up many times. The J gene is TRBJ2-7, the V gene TRBV21-1; the table gives TRBD2 as D, unverified against the DNA. TRBV21-1 is described as a pseudogene. This CDR3 region has 15 residues. The CDR3 region has the DNA TGTGCCAGCAGAGATCCGGGACTCCTATCCTACGAGCAGTACTTC. Encoded protein: CASRDPGLLSYEQYF.

The chain has TRBV2 and TRBJ2-3, with 9 bases lining up with TRBD2. This CDR3 has 16 amino acids. The V gene's germline CDR1 is SNHLY and CDR2 FYNNEI. The V and J ends lost 4 bases and 2 bases, in that order; junction bases with no gene match: 7. The CDR3 DNA follows: TGTGCCAGCAGTGCTAGCGGGACTGGTCCCACAGATACGCAGTATTTT. Protein sequence: CASSASGTGPTDTQYF.

This rearrangement joins TRBV5-1 to TRBJ2-7; the match to TRBD1 covers 7 bases. This CDR3 contains 16 residues. V dropped 4 bases and J dropped 9; count of bases not matched to a gene: 19. CDR1 SGHRS and CDR2 YFSETQ come from the germline V gene. CDR3 amino acids: CASSKGQTPTYSVQYF. CDR3 nucleotide sequence: TGCGCCAGCAGCAAGGGACAGACCCCCACTTATAGTGTGCAGTACTTC. The complete variable domain, with remaining parts taken from reference TRBV5-1 and TRBJ2-7, reads KAGVTQTPRYLIKTRGQQVTLSCSPISGHRSVSWYQQTPGQGLQFLFEYFSETQRNKGNFPGRFSGRQFSNSRSEMNVSTLELGDSALYLCASSKGQTPTYSVQYFGPGTRLTVT.

This clonotype was seen a few times. V usage is TRBV12-5 and J usage is TRBJ1-2; 7 bases agree with TRBD1. Germline CDR1 LGHNT, CDR2 FRNRAP. The J segment lost 3 bases and the V segment lost 5 bases, leaving 12 bases of the junction unmatched. The CDR3 spans 16 residues. The CDR3 DNA is TGTGCTAGTGGTCTTAACACAGGGGTGGGTGACTATGGCTACACCTTC. This codes for CASGLNTGVGDYGYTF.

This clonotype was seen a handful of times. The V call is TRBV11-2, the J call TRBJ1-2; perhaps TRBD1 as D (5 bases). The length of the CDR3 is 14 residues. V was shortened by 5 bases and J by 6 bases, with 16 bases between the two germline ends. From germline, CDR1 is SGHAT and CDR2 FQNNGV. The CDR3 is CASSPRLGEDGYTF. The CDR3 bases are TGTGCCAGCAGCCCAAGGTTGGGGGAGGATGGCTACACCTTC.

V and J are TRBV12-3 or TRBV12-4 and TRBJ1-5; 7 bases map to TRBD1. Trimming removed 6 bases from V and 2 bases from J; junction bases left unmatched: 16. CDR3 length: 18 amino acids. The DNA of the CDR3 is TGTGCCAGCAGCGCGACAGGGAAAACATCTGTAGGCAATCAGCCCCAGCATTTT. It encodes CASSATGKTSVGNQPQHF.

This clonotype was observed a handful of times. The chain couples TRBV2 to TRBJ1-2, with 7 bases matching TRBD1. Trimming cost V 6 bases and J 0 bases; bases outside gene matches: 4. CDR1 is SNHLY and CDR2 is FYNNEI in the germline V gene. CDR3 length equals 14 residues. The CDR3: CASRTTGTNYGYTF. The CDR3 bases are TGTGCCAGCAGAACGACAGGGACTAACTATGGCTACACCTTC. Using reference TRBV2 and TRBJ1-2 for the parts outside the CDR3, the full variable domain is EPEVTQTPSHQVTQMGQEVILRCVPISNHLYFYWYRQILGQKVEFLVSFYNNEISEKSEIFDDQFSVERPDGSNFTLKIRSTKLEDSAMYFCASRTTGTNYGYTFGSGTRLTVV.

CDR3 in amino acids: CASSLPLQTRGSQETQYF. Here the CDR3 DNA reads TGTGCCAGCAGTCTACCCCTCCAGACTAGAGGCTCCCAAGAGACCCAGTACTTC. V gene TRBV6-2 or TRBV6-3 combines with J gene TRBJ2-5; D possibly corresponds to TRBD2 (6 bases). The germline CDR1 and CDR2 sequences are MNHEY and SVGEGT. With 5 bases removed from V and 1 base from J, the gap between germline ends came to 23 bases. This CDR3 is 18 amino acids long.

The rearrangement links TRBV2 to TRBJ1-4; D is possibly TRBD1 (5 bases). Germline CDR1 is SNHLY and CDR2 is FYNNEI. V was trimmed by 8 bases and J by 3 bases, leaving 10 bases between them. This CDR3 spans 13 amino acids. The CDR3 protein is CASSRGPNEKLFF. The CDR3 region has the DNA TGTGCCAGCTCTAGGGGACCTAATGAAAAACTGTTTTTT.

The chain carries TRBV15 and TRBJ2-3, with TRBD2 matching 11 bases. This CDR3 region has 16 residues. With 0 bases clipped from V and 7 bases from J, the junction kept 6 bases outside the gene matches. CDR1 and CDR2 from the germline V gene are LNHNV and YYDKDF (reference sequence). In DNA form, the CDR3 reads TGTGCCACCAGCAGAGATAGGCTAGCGGGAGGCCATACGCAGTATTTT. It specifies CATSRDRLAGGHTQYF.

This chain links TRBV6-5 with TRBJ2-7; tentatively, D is TRBD1 (6 bases). Germline V CDR1 and CDR2: MNHEY, SVGAGI. Trimming removed 0 bases from V and 6 bases from J, with 12 bases in between. This CDR3 has 14 amino acids. DNA for the CDR3: TGTGCCAGCAGTTACTCAGGACAGATTGGCGAGCAGTACTTC. This sequence encodes CASSYSGQIGEQYF.